Following are 16 T cell receptor beta chains from one sample sequenced in a study of cytomegalovirus exposure and HLA in healthy donors. The PCR had 60 Vbeta and 13 Jbeta primers. Clones were read by immunoSEQ multiplex PCR, and TCRdb kept only the in-frame ones, dropping some. The sample holds 100,000 to 150,000 clones; around 80% are singletons and the top ten take 0.95% to 1.5%. The sample was PBMCs. The source of these receptors is a female donor in good health and CMV-seronegative.

This chain uses TRBV5-5 with TRBJ1-6, with 9 positions matching TRBD1. V lost 5 bases and J lost 6; bases outside the gene matches: 6. CDR3 length equals 15 residues. Germline CDR1 reads SGHKS; CDR2 reads YYEKEE (reference sequence). CDR3 sequence: CASSSGQGTNSPLHF. The DNA for the CDR3 is TGTGCCAGCAGTTCTGGACAGGGGACTAATTCACCCCTCCACTTT.

The V gene is TRBV4-1, the J gene TRBJ1-1; the D gene is possibly TRBD1 (6 bases). Trimming took 1 base from V and 5 from J, leaving 14 bases between them. CDR3 size: 15 residues. Germline assignment: CDR1 MGHRA and CDR2 YSYEKL. The DNA of the CDR3 is TGCGCCAGCAGCCAAGTAGGGGGTTTGGGTACTGAAGCTTTCTTT. It specifies CASSQVGGLGTEAFF.

The rearrangement links TRBV7-2 to TRBJ2-5; 7 bases are a match to TRBD2. The J call may be incorrect, as the DNA end agrees better with TRBJ2-7. The CDR3 totals 13 residues. Germline V lookup: CDR1 SGHTA, CDR2 FQGNSA. The CDR3 loop is CASSLGLSYEQYF. Here the CDR3 DNA reads TGTGCCAGCAGCTTGGGACTATCCTACGAGCAGTACTTC.

V gene TRBV11-2 combines with J gene TRBJ2-7; D possibly corresponds to TRBD2 (6 bases). The CDR3 runs to 12 residues. Germline values: CDR1 SGHAT, CDR2 FQNNGV. The V and J ends lost 3 bases and 13 bases respectively, with 16 bases between them. CDR3 nucleotides: TGTGCCAGCAGCTTGGGTAACGGGAGACCTTACTTC. The encoded protein is CASSLGNGRPYF.

V and J are TRBV7-2 and TRBJ1-2; TRBD1 agrees at 9 bases. The germline V gene encodes CDR1 SGHTA and CDR2 FQGNSA. The CDR3 has 14 residues. The V gene end was trimmed by 6 bases and the J gene end by 5 bases; junction bases not matched to a gene: 7. The CDR3 sequence is CASSFGQGRYGYTF. The CDR3 nucleotides read TGTGCCAGCAGTTTCGGACAGGGGCGTTATGGCTACACCTTC.

The chain employs TRBV18 and TRBJ2-7, with D maybe TRBD1 (5 bases). Germline CDR1 KGHSH, CDR2 LQKENI. V lost 6 bases to trimming and J lost 0 bases, with 9 bases between them. The CDR3 runs 13 residues. The DNA of the CDR3 is TGTGCCAGCTCCTCCGGACACTCCTACGAGCAGTACTTC. Its translation is CASSSGHSYEQYF.

The V and J genes are TRBV29-1 and TRBJ1-2, with D unresolved. V was trimmed by 5 bases and J by 3 bases, leaving 13 bases between them. Germline-derived CDR1 and CDR2 are SQVTM and ANQGSEA. CDR3 size: 13 residues. The CDR3: CSVSSGPYYGYTF. The CDR3, as DNA: TGCAGCGTTTCCAGCGGGCCATACTATGGCTACACCTTC.

The J gene is TRBJ1-6, the V gene TRBV28; perhaps TRBD1 as D (5 bases). CDR1 and CDR2 (germline): MDHEN, SYDVKM. This CDR3 has 15 amino acids. V shed 3 bases and J shed 13 bases, with 19 bases lying between them. The CDR3 coding sequence is TGTGCCAGCAGTTTGGGACTCGGTAGTCCCCGTCCCCTCCACTTT. This codes for CASSLGLGSPRPLHF.

This chain links TRBV7-3 with TRBJ1-1; the D gene is possibly TRBD1 (5 bases). The germline CDR1 and CDR2 sequences are SGHTA and FQGTGA. Trimming cost V 5 bases and J 0 bases, with 13 bases left between them. The CDR3 spans 15 residues. In nucleotides, the CDR3 is TGTGCCAGCAGCCTCCAGGGAGGAGTGAACACTGAAGCTTTCTTT. This codes for CASSLQGGVNTEAFF.

J is TRBJ1-2 and V is TRBV27; 10 bases align to TRBD1. The CDR3 sequence is 14 residues long. Germline CDR1 and CDR2: MNHEY and SMNVEV (reference sequence). V gave up 3 bases and J gave up 6 bases; unmatched junction bases: 4. CDR3 region: CASSFRGQGNGYTF. The CDR3 DNA follows: TGTGCCAGCAGTTTCCGGGGACAGGGGAATGGCTACACCTTC.

This clone was observed a handful of times. The V gene is TRBV7-9, the J gene TRBJ1-3; 9 positions match TRBD1. Germline CDR1 is SEHNR and CDR2 is FQNEAQ (reference sequence). J gave up 5 bases and V 2 bases, and 13 bases lay outside the gene matches. CDR3 length: 18 amino acids. The CDR3 coding sequence is TGTGCCAGCAGCTTATATCACGGACAGGGGTTTCAAAGAAACACCATATATTTT. This translates into CASSLYHGQGFQRNTIYF.

The rearrangement links TRBV5-4 to TRBJ2-3, with 9 bases lining up with TRBD2. Germline trimming cut 1 base from V and 2 bases from J; bases unmatched to any gene: 8. The germline gives CDR1 SGHNT, CDR2 YYREEE (reference sequence). This CDR3 is 17 amino acids long. The DNA for the CDR3 is TGTGCCAGCAGCTTGCCCTTTGGGACTAGCAACACAGATACGCAGTATTTT. It is translated as CASSLPFGTSNTDTQYF.

This chain connects TRBV6-1 to TRBJ2-2; D might be TRBD2 (5 bases). The CDR3 runs to 15 residues. The germline gives CDR1 MNHNS, CDR2 SASEGT. V shed 7 bases and J shed 1 base, with 13 bases lying between them. CDR3 coding DNA: TGTGCCAGCAAGTATTCCGGGATGAACACCGGGGAGCTGTTTTTT. This encodes CASKYSGMNTGELFF.

The chain recombines TRBV5-5 with TRBJ2-2; D possibly corresponds to TRBD2 (5 bases). In germline, CDR1 is SGHKS, CDR2 YYEKEE (reference sequence). The germline V and J ends were trimmed by 0 bases and 6 bases, with 15 bases remaining between them. This CDR3 has 16 amino acids. CDR3 sequence: CASSLETTQWAGELFF. The CDR3 coding sequence is TGTGCCAGCAGCTTGGAGACTACCCAATGGGCCGGGGAGCTGTTTTTT.

In its sample, this clone was seen once. The chain combines TRBV19 with TRBJ2-1; TRBD2 matches at 12 bases. The CDR3 is 13 residues long. V trimming: 0 bases; J trimming: 16 bases; junction bases outside the gene matches: 4. The germline V gene encodes CDR1 LNHDA and CDR2 SQIVND (reference sequence). The CDR3 DNA sequence: TGTGCCAGTAGTATAGACCCTAGCGGGAGGGTTTTCTTC. This gives the protein CASSIDPSGRVFF.

The chain links TRBV7-3 to TRBJ2-7; 8 bases line up with TRBD2. CDR3 length equals 20 residues. Per germline, CDR1 SGHTA and CDR2 FQGTGA. V lost 1 base, J lost 8 bases, and 25 bases stayed unmatched. The CDR3 DNA is TGTGCCAGCAGCTTAATCGAGGTCGGGGGCTATTCCAGCGGGGGTTCAAAGCAGTACTTC. Translated, it gives CASSLIEVGGYSSGGSKQYF.